The 5 T cell receptor beta chains presented below share a single source sample, sequenced in a study of cytomegalovirus exposure and HLA in healthy donors. This PCR relied on a set of 60 Vbeta primers and 13 Jbeta primers. The repertoire was sequenced with immunoSEQ multiplex PCR; TCRdb's copy has only in-frame clones and lacks some. The table lists 120,000 or so clones, roughly 78% of them singletons, with 3.5% to 4.5% in the top ten. Sequenced material: PBMCs. The receptors stem from a man aged 25-40 years in good health and CMV-seronegative.

This clone has more than one count but fewer than ten. Other DNA sequences in this specimen translate into the identical CDR3. The chain uses TRBV7-2 and TRBJ1-2; no reliable D call. Trimming removed 0 bases at V and 0 bases at J, with 8 bases between. This CDR3 contains 15 residues. Germline CDR1 and CDR2: SGHTA and FQGNSA. CDR3 sequence reads: CASSLAWTTNYGYTF. The CDR3 DNA is TGTGCCAGCAGCTTAGCCTGGACTACTAACTATGGCTACACCTTC.

This clone was seen a few times. The chain links TRBV11-2 to TRBJ1-1; D ambiguous. Germline CDR1 and CDR2: SGHAT and FQNNGV. The CDR3 is made up of 13 amino acids. The V end was cut by 1 base, the J end by 1 base, with 4 bases between. Written as DNA, the CDR3 is TGTGCCAGCAGCTTAGGGGCGAACACTGAAGCTTTCTTT. It codes for CASSLGANTEAFF. The full variable domain, in which reference TRBV11-2 and TRBJ1-1 provide the parts outside the CDR3, is EAGVAQSPRYKIIEKRQSVAFWCNPISGHATLYWYQQILGQGPKLLIQFQNNGVVDDSQLPKDRFSAERLKGVDSTLKIQPAKLEDSAVYLCASSLGANTEAFFGQGTRLTVV.

The rearrangement uses TRBV5-5 and TRBJ2-5; 10 nucleotides match TRBD1. Unmatched junction bases numbered 9, after V lost 6 bases and J lost 4 bases. Per germline, CDR1 SGHKS and CDR2 YYEKEE (reference sequence). The CDR3 extends over 15 amino acids. This chain's CDR3 is CASNSGTGVRETQYF. The CDR3 DNA sequence: TGTGCCAGCAACTCCGGGACAGGGGTAAGAGAGACCCAGTACTTC.

The J gene is TRBJ2-5, the V gene TRBV6-5, with 14 bases that match TRBD2. With V trimmed by 2 bases and J by 1 base, 0 bases remained unmatched. The CDR3 is 16 residues long. The germline V gene has CDR1 MNHEY and CDR2 SVGAGI. The CDR3 sequence is CASSYGTSGGQETQYF. CDR3 in DNA: TGTGCCAGCAGTTACGGGACTAGCGGGGGCCAAGAGACCCAGTACTTC.

The chain recombines TRBV5-6 with TRBJ2-3; weak D call: TRBD1 (6 bases). The germline V and J ends were trimmed by 0 bases and 4 bases, with 9 bases remaining between them. This CDR3 has 14 residues. Germline CDR1 is SGHDT and CDR2 is YYEEEE. The CDR3 sequence: CASSLGNRADTQYF. As DNA, the CDR3 is TGTGCCAGCAGCTTGGGCAACAGGGCAGATACGCAGTATTTT.